These 24 T cell receptor beta chains came from one sample sequenced in a study of cytotoxic CD8 clonotypes in ibrutinib-treated CLL (dated by TCRdb to the early 2020s). Interpreted using the paper, the time point label stands for: progressive disease on ibrutinib. Libraries were made using the immunoSEQ multiplex PCR assay. What TCRdb holds here is the immuneACCESS table cut down to in-frame rearrangements. Part of the clones is not present; checked against another copy, under half of the missing clones reflect an unresolved V gene, and the others are unexplained. The sample table holds 250,000 to 350,000 clones, of which approximately 76% were seen once. The ten largest clonotypes hold around 5.1% of the sample. The material sequenced was PBMCs, taken at disease progression, from a patient treated with ibrutinib. Every receptor here comes from a human donor with chronic lymphocytic leukemia.

V gene TRBV9 combines with J gene TRBJ1-1; 7 bases line up with TRBD1. The CDR3 sequence is 12 residues long. J gave up 8 bases and V 3 bases, and 4 bases lay outside the gene matches. Germline V gene lookup returns CDR1 SGDLS and CDR2 YYNGEE. CDR3 sequence reads: CASSASDREAFF. The CDR3 DNA follows: TGTGCCAGCAGCGCCTCGGACAGGGAAGCTTTCTTT.

The rearrangement uses TRBV5-1 and TRBJ2-1; D not resolved. CDR3 length: 12 amino acids. Germline V gives CDR1 SGHRS, CDR2 YFSETQ. The V end was cut by 4 bases, the J end by 4 bases, with 6 bases between. The CDR3 loop reads CASSLPYNEQFF. The CDR3 nucleotides are TGCGCCAGCAGCCTCCCATACAATGAGCAGTTCTTC.

The rearrangement uses TRBV9 and TRBJ2-7; D uncertain. There are 13 residues in the CDR3. The germline V gene has CDR1 SGDLS and CDR2 YYNGEE. The V gene lost 1 base and the J gene lost 2 bases, with 7 bases spanning the gap. CDR3 loop: CASSVKPTYEQYF. CDR3 bases: TGTGCCAGCAGCGTAAAGCCAACCTACGAGCAGTACTTC.

The rearrangement links TRBV7-8 to TRBJ1-2; TRBD1 might be the D (5 bases). This CDR3 spans 16 amino acids. The germline V and J ends were trimmed by 1 base and 0 bases, with 12 bases remaining between them. Germline CDR1 SGHVS, CDR2 FQNEAQ. The CDR3 spells CASSLGTGTSNYGYTF. The CDR3 region has the DNA TGTGCCAGCAGCTTAGGGACCGGGACCTCTAACTATGGCTACACCTTC.

This chain links TRBV9 with TRBJ2-3, with no clear D. V was pared by 4 bases and J by 4 bases, with 13 bases between. The CDR3 sequence is 14 residues long. Germline CDR1 and CDR2: SGDLS and YYNGEE. CDR3 amino acids: CASSTYSASDTQYF. The CDR3 DNA is TGTGCCAGCAGCACATACTCGGCTTCAGATACGCAGTATTTT.

This clone occurred many times. The V and J genes are TRBV7-9 and TRBJ2-7; D may be TRBD1 or TRBD2 (6 bases each). CDR3 length: 16 amino acids. Trimming removed 5 bases from V and 4 bases from J, with 21 bases in between. From germline, CDR1 is SEHNR and CDR2 FQNEAQ (reference sequence). CDR3 nucleotide sequence: TGTGCCAGCAGCCCCCCCTTGTCCGGGGGCGGGTACGAGCAGTACTTC. Its translation: CASSPPLSGGGYEQYF.

The rearrangement uses TRBV4-1 and TRBJ2-1, with D possibly matching TRBD1 (5 bases). V shed 3 bases and J shed 0 bases, with 15 bases lying between them. This CDR3 has 17 residues. Germline CDR1 is MGHRA and CDR2 is YSYEKL. The CDR3 DNA follows: TGCGCCAGCAGCCATGGCAGGACACTGAGCTCCTACAATGAGCAGTTCTTC. Its translation is CASSHGRTLSSYNEQFF.

The chain combines TRBV5-6 with TRBJ1-1; possible D gene TRBD1, 5 bases. The CDR3 has 14 amino acids. The germline CDR1 and CDR2 sequences are SGHDT and YYEEEE. Between the trimmed V and J ends, which lost 1 base and 5 bases, there was a span of 12 bases. The CDR3 sequence: CASSLRGGVTEAFF. The CDR3, as DNA: TGTGCCAGCAGCTTGAGGGGTGGGGTTACTGAAGCTTTCTTT.

This clone showed up just a few times. The chain uses TRBV9 and TRBJ2-3, with D unresolved. Germline CDR1 reads SGDLS; CDR2 reads YYNGEE. This CDR3 spans 15 amino acids. With 4 bases removed from V and 1 base from J, the gap between germline ends came to 13 bases. The CDR3 region is CASSQIARGTDTQYF. For the CDR3, the DNA is TGTGCCAGCAGCCAGATCGCCCGGGGCACAGATACGCAGTATTTT. Supplemented by reference TRBV9 and TRBJ2-3, the full variable domain reads DSGVTQTPKHLITATGQRVTLRCSPRSGDLSVYWYQQSLDQGLQFLIQYYNGEERAKGNILERFSAQQFPDLHSELNLSSLELGDSALYFCASSQIARGTDTQYFGPGTRLTVL.

This sequence joins TRBV10-1 and TRBJ2-5; D call uncertain. The CDR3 is 13 residues long. V lost 8 bases and J 4 bases, leaving 14 bases between the germline ends. Germline V CDR1 and CDR2: WNHNN, SYGVQD (reference sequence). Here the CDR3 DNA reads TGCGCCAGCGCGGTCCTCCCGGGAGAGACCCAGTACTTC. Encoded protein: CASAVLPGETQYF.

The chain is built from TRBV29-1 and TRBJ1-3; D is uncertain. The length of the CDR3 is 16 residues. Germline V CDR1 and CDR2: SQVTM, ANQGSEA. V shed 1 base and J shed 0 bases, with 13 bases lying between them. The DNA for the CDR3 is TGCAGCGTTGAAGGCTTGGACCGCCACTCTGGAAACACCATATATTTT. Residues: CSVEGLDRHSGNTIYF.

J is TRBJ2-3 and V is TRBV6-1; the D is unclear. The CDR3 covers 14 residues. V was shortened by 1 base and J by 2 bases, with 7 bases between the two germline ends. Germline values: CDR1 MNHNS, CDR2 SASEGT. Written as DNA, the CDR3 is TGTGCCAGCAGTGAAGGCGGTCCCACAGATACGCAGTATTTT. The encoded protein is CASSEGGPTDTQYF.

This chain connects TRBV5-1 to TRBJ1-1; 7 nucleotides align to TRBD1. Per germline, CDR1 SGHRS and CDR2 YFSETQ. J was trimmed by 9 bases and V by 3 bases; bases with no gene match: 2. The CDR3 has 11 amino acids. The CDR3: CASSSGQKAFF. CDR3 DNA: TGCGCCAGCAGCTCGGGACAGAAAGCTTTCTTT.

This chain links TRBV4-3 with TRBJ1-1, with D hard to call. V was clipped by 4 bases and J by 2 bases, with 14 bases between them. The CDR3 length is 15 residues. Germline CDR1 reads LGHNA; CDR2 reads YSLEER. The DNA for the CDR3 is TGCGCCAGCAGCCCAGATAACCTCCAAAACACTGAAGCTTTCTTT. Its protein product is CASSPDNLQNTEAFF.

The chain is built from TRBV4-1 and TRBJ1-5; a weak D match, TRBD1 (5 bases). Trimming stripped 0 bases from V and 6 bases from J, with 15 bases between. CDR1 is MGHRA, CDR2 YSYEKL, per germline. The CDR3 length is 16 residues. CDR3 sequence (DNA): TGCGCCAGCAGCCAAGAGGGGCAACTCGGAGGTCAGCCCCAGCATTTT. It encodes CASSQEGQLGGQPQHF.

The V call is TRBV9, the J call TRBJ1-1; no reliable D call. This CDR3 has 16 amino acids. Trimming pared 2 bases from V and 0 bases from J, leaving 14 bases between. Germline values: CDR1 SGDLS, CDR2 YYNGEE. Here the CDR3 reads CASSVGSHGVNTEAFF. The CDR3 bases are TGTGCCAGCAGCGTGGGAAGTCACGGAGTGAACACTGAAGCTTTCTTT.

This clone was counted only a few times. This rearrangement joins TRBV2 to TRBJ2-5; D is unresolved. V lost 0 bases, J lost 5 bases, and 7 bases lay in between. CDR1 and CDR2 from the germline V gene are SNHLY and FYNNEI. The CDR3 contains 13 residues. CDR3 sequence: CASSEAWRETQYF. The CDR3 region has the DNA TGTGCCAGCAGTGAAGCCTGGCGGGAGACCCAGTACTTC.

The J gene is TRBJ2-3, the V gene TRBV5-4; the D is unclear. The CDR3 extends over 13 amino acids. Germline CDR1 SGHNT, CDR2 YYREEE (reference sequence). Trimming shortened V by 1 base and J by 4 bases, and 7 bases separated the two germline ends. DNA of the CDR3: TGTGCCAGCAGCTTGAAGTTATCAGATACGCAGTATTTT. This translates into CASSLKLSDTQYF.

The genes are TRBV29-1 and TRBJ2-1; no definite D call. Looked up from germline, CDR1 is SQVTM and CDR2 is ANQGSEA. This CDR3 comprises 12 residues. V shed 6 bases and J shed 9 bases, with 15 bases lying between them. The CDR3 DNA reads as TGCAGCGTCCGACGCAGCCACCTTGAGCAGTTCTTC. This codes for CSVRRSHLEQFF.

The rearrangement uses TRBV29-1 and TRBJ1-1; possible D gene TRBD1, 6 bases. V shed 6 bases and J shed 2 bases, with 19 bases lying between them. Germline V gene sequence: CDR1 SQVTM, CDR2 ANQGSEA. This CDR3 has 15 residues. CDR3 protein: CSVKHRTAQNTEAFF. The CDR3, as DNA: TGCAGCGTAAAACACCGGACAGCACAAAACACTGAAGCTTTCTTT.

V and J are TRBV11-2 and TRBJ1-1; 10 bases fit TRBD1. Per the germline V gene, CDR1 is SGHAT and CDR2 is FQNNGV. The V gene end was trimmed by 1 base and the J gene end by 3 bases; junction bases not matched to a gene: 11. The CDR3 consists of 18 residues. CDR3 in amino acids: CASSLGMSRQGADTEAFF. In nucleotides, the CDR3 is TGTGCCAGCAGCTTAGGAATGTCGAGACAGGGGGCTGACACTGAAGCTTTCTTT.

The genes are TRBV7-9 and TRBJ2-3; possibly TRBD2 for D (5 bases). This CDR3 has 12 residues. The V and J ends lost 5 bases and 11 bases respectively, with 14 bases between them. Germline CDR1 reads SEHNR; CDR2 reads FQNEAQ (reference sequence). The CDR3 sequence: CASSGTSLGQYF. CDR3 coding DNA: TGTGCCAGCAGCGGAACTAGTCTCGGGCAGTATTTT.

The chain couples TRBV9 to TRBJ1-2; 11 nucleotides agree with TRBD1. The CDR3 runs 15 residues. CDR1 and CDR2 from the germline V gene are SGDLS and YYNGEE. Losses at the gene ends were 3 bases for V and 3 bases for J; bases not matched to a gene: 4. Written as DNA, the CDR3 is TGTGCCAGCAGCGCTGGACAGGGGGCCCACTATGGCTACACCTTC. Residues: CASSAGQGAHYGYTF.

The V and J genes are TRBV9 and TRBJ1-1; 7 positions agree with TRBD1. This CDR3 has 17 residues. The junction had 8 bases not matched to a gene; V was cut back by 0 bases and J by 0 bases. Germline V gene data show CDR1 as SGDLS and CDR2 as YYNGEE. Here the CDR3 DNA reads TGTGCCAGCAGCGTAGGGGGGACAGTGGCTATGAACACTGAAGCTTTCTTT. This gives the protein CASSVGGTVAMNTEAFF.